This T cell receptor (beta chain) was found in a study of blood T cell repertoires in COVID-19 (TCRdb year 2020). For the study in its entirety: Collaborator samples came from the United States, Italy and Spain and covered acute and convalescent phases of COVID-19. The material from the prospective study consisted of cDNA or gDNA derived from T cells, B-cell-depleted T cells, or PBMCs. The dataset comprised deeply sampled blood TCRbeta repertoires from subjects exposed to, actively infected with, or recovered from COVID-19. The repertoires were released in a freely available public database intended as a resource for research on the immune response to SARS-CoV-2. The samples were drawn from the first 160 participants of the ongoing ImmuneRACE study and from 950 to 1,500 subjects provided by 6 global collaborators. The sample metadata nearly always contained a de-identified subject ID, COVID-19 status, age in years and sex. Where HLA class I and class II types were available, the types were taken from metadata supplied by the sample provider, not from assay-based typing. Study-level results and caveats: The quantity of clinical and demographic metadata differed by source and by participant and was supplied without curation.

Participants in the prospective study were enrolled through a virtual design, were aged roughly 18 to 100 years, and lived in 24 United States geographic areas. In the prospective study, participants were assigned to cohorts based on the clinical history participants reported in a screening survey and a study questionnaire. Exposed participants had been in contact with someone with a PCR-confirmed or clinician-diagnosed COVID-19 case within 2 weeks of study entry. Mobile phlebotomists in the prospective study collected whole blood, serum and a nasopharyngeal or oropharyngeal swab from every participant. Additional blood draws and questionnaires over an approximately 2-month period could optionally be provided by prospective study participants. Before DNA extraction, blood samples from the prospective study were shipped at room temperature or frozen. The immunoSEQ Assay, a bias-controlled multiplex PCR, was used to amplify TCRbeta CDR3 regions from genomic DNA. The study's own analysis went as follows. The number of nucleated cells in each sample was estimated by amplification of reference gene primers within the assay. Sequence reads were collapsed and filtered to measure the absolute abundance of every unique TCRbeta CDR3 rearrangement. For each sample, productive Simpson clonality was calculated as the square root of Simpson's diversity index over productive rearrangements. The source is immuneACCESS, and TCRdb retained only in-frame sequences with V and J called. Part of the clones is not carried over; for the studies checked, unresolved V genes explain less than half of this, and the remainder is unexplained. For V, J and clone size, that table is used; D and trimming come from the DNA. This sample lists about 300,000 clones; 89% were detected once. The ten largest clonotypes hold less than 3.5% of the sample.

To note about this clone: Its cognate antigen has yet to be identified. Qualities for individual bases were not recorded, and no much larger clone is one base off.

The CDR3 runs 17 residues from the cysteine to the phenylalanine. Just the 51-base CDR3 DNA is kept, in frame starting at base 1. CDR1 is given as LGHDT and CDR2 as YNNKEL, both from the germline V gene (reference sequence). V loses 1 base at its end and J loses 5 bases; junction bases beyond the gene matches: 11. The source of this sequence is a woman in her 50s who had been exposed to COVID-19. The sequence joins TRBV3-1 (or the pseudogene TRBV3-2) to TRBJ2-5; TRBD2 agrees with 9 junctional bases. The material sequenced was PBMCs or T cells enriched from blood (not recorded which). CDR3 sequence: CASSQVRPAGGEETQYF. The nucleotide sequence reads as follows: TGTGCCAGCAGCCAAGTGCGGCCAGCGGGGGGCGAGGAGACCCAGTACTTC.